This T cell receptor beta chain emerged from a study of blood T cell repertoires in COVID-19. For the study at large: The United States, Italy and Spain provided the acute and convalescent COVID-19 samples.

Germline V gene lookup returns CDR1 KGHDR and CDR2 SFDVKD. The CDR3 covers 16 residues. The V segment lost 3 bases and the J segment 0 bases; nucleotides outside the gene matches: 4. Original processing methods: The assay estimated nucleated cells by amplifying reference gene primers. Clones were read by immunoSEQ multiplex PCR, and TCRdb kept only the in-frame ones, dropping some. V and J calls and clone size are copied from that table; D and trimming were computed from the DNA. The sample carries 200,000 to 250,000 clones, roughly 75% recorded once. This clonotype was sampled from a woman in her 70s with acute or convalescent COVID-19. This rearrangement joins TRBV24-1 to TRBJ2-3, with TRBD1 matching over 8 bases. The sequenced material came from peripheral blood. In DNA, the CDR3 is TGTGCCACCAGTGATAGACGACAGGGGAGCACAGATACGCAGTATTTT. Protein product: CATSDRRQGSTDTQYF.